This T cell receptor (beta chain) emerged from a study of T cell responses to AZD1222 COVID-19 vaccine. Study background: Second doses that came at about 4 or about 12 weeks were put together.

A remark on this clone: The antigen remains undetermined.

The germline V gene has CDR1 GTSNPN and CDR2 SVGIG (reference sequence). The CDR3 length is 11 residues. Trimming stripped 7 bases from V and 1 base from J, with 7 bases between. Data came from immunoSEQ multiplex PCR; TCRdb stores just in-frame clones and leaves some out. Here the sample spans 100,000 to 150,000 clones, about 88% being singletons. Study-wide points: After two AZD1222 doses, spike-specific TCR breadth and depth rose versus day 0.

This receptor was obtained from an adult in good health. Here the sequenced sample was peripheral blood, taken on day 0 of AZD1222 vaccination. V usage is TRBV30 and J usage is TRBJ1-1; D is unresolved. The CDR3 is CAFERNTEAFF. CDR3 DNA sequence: TGTGCCTTTGAGAGGAACACTGAAGCTTTCTTT. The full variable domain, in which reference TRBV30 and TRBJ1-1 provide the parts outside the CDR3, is SQTIHQWPATLVQPVGSPLSLECTVEGTSNPNLYWYRQAAGRGLQLLFYSVGIGQISSEVPQNLSASRPQDRQFILSSKKLLLSDSGFYLCAFERNTEAFFGQGTRLTVV.